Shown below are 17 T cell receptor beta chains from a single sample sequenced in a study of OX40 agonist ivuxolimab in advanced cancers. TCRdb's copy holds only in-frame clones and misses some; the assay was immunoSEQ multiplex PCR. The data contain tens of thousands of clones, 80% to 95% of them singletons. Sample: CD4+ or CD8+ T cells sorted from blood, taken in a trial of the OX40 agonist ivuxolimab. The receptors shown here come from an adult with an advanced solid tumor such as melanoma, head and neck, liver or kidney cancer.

CDR3 protein: CASRGGGFGNQPQHF. The CDR3 DNA is TGTGCCAGTAGAGGGGGGGGCTTTGGCAATCAGCCCCAGCATTTT. The chain uses TRBV19 and TRBJ1-5, with D possibly matching TRBD1 (6 bases). Germline assignment: CDR1 LNHDA and CDR2 SQIVND (reference sequence). V lost 6 bases and J lost 2, with 14 bases in between. The CDR3 covers 15 residues.

As DNA, the CDR3 is TGTGCCAGCAGGGCTCCTAACTATGGCTACACCTTC. It is translated as CASRAPNYGYTF. The V call is TRBV28, the J call TRBJ1-2; D call uncertain. Germline V gives CDR1 MDHEN, CDR2 SYDVKM. CDR3 length: 12 residues. Trimming cost V 6 bases and J 0 bases, with 5 bases left between them.

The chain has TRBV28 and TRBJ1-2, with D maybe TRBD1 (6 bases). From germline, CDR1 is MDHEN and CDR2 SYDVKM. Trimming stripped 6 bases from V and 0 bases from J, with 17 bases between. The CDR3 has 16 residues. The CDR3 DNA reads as TGTGCCAGCAGGCCGCCCAGGGGAAGATCTAACTATGGCTACACCTTC. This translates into CASRPPRGRSNYGYTF.

The CDR3 protein is CASYAGQGTTRPYEQYF. The CDR3 DNA reads as TGTGCCAGCTACGCGGGGCAGGGAACTACTCGCCCCTACGAGCAGTACTTC. The gene calls are TRBV28 and TRBJ2-7; TRBD2 is a possible D gene (6 bases). Between the trimmed V and J ends, which lost 8 bases and 2 bases, there was a span of 25 bases. This CDR3 is 17 amino acids long. In germline, CDR1 is MDHEN, CDR2 SYDVKM.

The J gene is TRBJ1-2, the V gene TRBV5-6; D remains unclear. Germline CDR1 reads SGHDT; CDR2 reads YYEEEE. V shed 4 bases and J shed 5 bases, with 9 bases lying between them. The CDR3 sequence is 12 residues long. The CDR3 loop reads CASSLSGYGYTF. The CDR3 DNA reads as TGTGCCAGCAGCCTCTCTGGATATGGCTACACCTTC.

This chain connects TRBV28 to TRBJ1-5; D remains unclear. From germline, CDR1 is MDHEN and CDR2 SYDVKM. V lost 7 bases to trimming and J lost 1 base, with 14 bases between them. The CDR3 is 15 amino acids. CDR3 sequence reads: CASNGGGMSNQPQHF. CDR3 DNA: TGTGCCAGCAATGGCGGAGGGATGAGCAATCAGCCCCAGCATTTT.

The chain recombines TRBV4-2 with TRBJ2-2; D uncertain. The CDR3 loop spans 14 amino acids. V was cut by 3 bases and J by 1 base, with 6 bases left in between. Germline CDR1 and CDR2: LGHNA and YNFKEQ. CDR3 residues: CASSHSGNTGELFF. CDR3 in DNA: TGTGCCAGCAGCCACTCCGGGAACACCGGGGAGCTGTTTTTT.

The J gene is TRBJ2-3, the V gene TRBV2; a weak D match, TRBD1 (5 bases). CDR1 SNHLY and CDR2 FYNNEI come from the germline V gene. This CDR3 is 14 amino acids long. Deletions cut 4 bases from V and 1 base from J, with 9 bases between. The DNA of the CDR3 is TGTGCCAGCAGTGTGGGGCAGCGCACAGATACGCAGTATTTT. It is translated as CASSVGQRTDTQYF.

CDR3 nucleotide sequence: TGTGCCAGCTGTGGGGACTTGAGGGGGTCCTACGAGCAGTACTTC. It encodes CASCGDLRGSYEQYF. The chain employs TRBV6-6 and TRBJ2-7; D tentatively reads TRBD1 or TRBD2 (6 bases each). Trimming stripped 8 bases from V and 1 base from J, with 18 bases between. Per the germline V gene, CDR1 is MNHNY and CDR2 is SVGAGI (reference sequence). This CDR3 has 15 residues.

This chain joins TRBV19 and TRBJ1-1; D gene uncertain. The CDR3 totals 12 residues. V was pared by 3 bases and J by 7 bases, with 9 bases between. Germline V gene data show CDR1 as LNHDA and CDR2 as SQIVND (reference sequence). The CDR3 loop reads CASSIVGFEAFF. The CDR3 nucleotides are TGTGCCAGTAGTATTGTGGGGTTTGAAGCTTTCTTT.

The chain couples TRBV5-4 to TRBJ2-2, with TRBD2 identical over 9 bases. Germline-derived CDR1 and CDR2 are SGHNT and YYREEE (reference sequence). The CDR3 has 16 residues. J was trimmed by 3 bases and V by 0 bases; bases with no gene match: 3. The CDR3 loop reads CASSLGLAVHTGELFF. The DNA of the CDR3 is TGTGCCAGCAGCTTGGGACTAGCGGTCCACACCGGGGAGCTGTTTTTT.

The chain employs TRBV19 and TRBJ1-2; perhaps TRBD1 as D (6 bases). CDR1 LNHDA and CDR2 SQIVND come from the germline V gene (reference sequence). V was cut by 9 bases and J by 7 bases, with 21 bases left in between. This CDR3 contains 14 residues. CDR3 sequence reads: CASNAGTYAGGYTF. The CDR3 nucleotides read TGTGCCAGCAACGCCGGGACATATGCGGGTGGCTACACCTTC.

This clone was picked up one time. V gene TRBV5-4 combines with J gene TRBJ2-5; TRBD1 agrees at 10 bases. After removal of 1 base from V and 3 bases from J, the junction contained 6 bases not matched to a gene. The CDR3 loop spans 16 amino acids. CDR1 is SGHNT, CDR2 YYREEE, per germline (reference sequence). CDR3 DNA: TGTGCCAGCAGCTTGTCCGTGGACAGGGGGGAAGAGACCCAGTACTTC. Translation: CASSLSVDRGEETQYF. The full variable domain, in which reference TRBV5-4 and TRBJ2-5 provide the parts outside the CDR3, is ETGVTQSPTHLIKTRGQQVTLRCSSQSGHNTVSWYQQALGQGPQFIFQYYREEENGRGNFPPRFSGLQFPNYSSELNVNALELDDSALYLCASSLSVDRGEETQYFGPGTRLLVL.

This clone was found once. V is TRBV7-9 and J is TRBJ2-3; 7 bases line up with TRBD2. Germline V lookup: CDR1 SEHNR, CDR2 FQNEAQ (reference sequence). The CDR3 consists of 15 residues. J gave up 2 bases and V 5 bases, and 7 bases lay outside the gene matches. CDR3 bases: TGTGCCAGCAGCCCTTACCTAGCGGCCACAGATACGCAGTATTTT. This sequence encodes CASSPYLAATDTQYF.

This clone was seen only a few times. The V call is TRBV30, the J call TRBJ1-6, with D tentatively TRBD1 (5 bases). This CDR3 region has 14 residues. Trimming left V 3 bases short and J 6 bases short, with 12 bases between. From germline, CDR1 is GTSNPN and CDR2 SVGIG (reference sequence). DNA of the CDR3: TGTGCCTGGAGCCCCGGGGCAGGTAATTCACCCCTCCACTTT. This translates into CAWSPGAGNSPLHF.

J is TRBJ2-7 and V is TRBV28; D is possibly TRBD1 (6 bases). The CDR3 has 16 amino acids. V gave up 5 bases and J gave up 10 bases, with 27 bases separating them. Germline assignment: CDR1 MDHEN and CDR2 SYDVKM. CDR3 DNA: TGTGCCAGCAGTGTCCCCTCTTCATCGACAGGTCGAAGTCAGTACTTC. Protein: CASSVPSSSTGRSQYF. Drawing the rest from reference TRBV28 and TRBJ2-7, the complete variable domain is DVKVTQSSRYLVKRTGEKVFLECVQDMDHENMFWYRQDPGLGLRLIYFSYDVKMKEKGDIPEGYSVSREKKERFSLILESASTNQTSMYLCASSVPSSSTGRSQYFGPGTRLTVT.

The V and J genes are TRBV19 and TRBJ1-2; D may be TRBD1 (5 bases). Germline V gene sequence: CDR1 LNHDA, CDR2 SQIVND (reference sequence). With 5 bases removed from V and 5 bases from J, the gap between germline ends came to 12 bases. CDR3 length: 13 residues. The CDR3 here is CASSPDRTYGYTF. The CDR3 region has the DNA TGTGCCAGTAGTCCCGACAGAACGTATGGCTACACCTTC.